This is a list of T cell receptor beta chains from one sample in a study of identical twins. MiXCR, applied by TCRdb to the 5' RACE reads, yields one record per CDR3 protein. The sample holds 200,000 to 250,000 distinct CDR3 sequences; 6.5% to 9% are singletons and the top ten take less than 6.5%. These records were also assigned to another study, of yellow fever vaccine responses in identical twins.

What was sequenced was CD8+ T cells sorted from blood. The origin of the receptors is a woman aged 18-29 years in good health. The CDR3 runs from the conserved cysteine through the conserved F or W. Fields, in order: D gene, clone size, V gene, J gene, CDR3 DNA, CDR3 protein. A D gene is named only where the DNA matches it firmly. Clone size is stated in some rows and not others, as once, few, many or a class when expanded.

NA,NA,TRBV12-3/TRBV12-4,TRBJ1-2,TGTGCCTGCAGCATGACTGGGAACTATGGCTACACCTTC,CACSMTGNYGYTF
NA,many,TRBV28,TRBJ1-5,TGTGCCAGCAGTTTGAAGGGTGTGGATCAGCCCCAGCATTTT,CASSLKGVDQPQHF
TRBD2,many,TRBV12-3/TRBV12-4,TRBJ2-1,TGTGCCAGCAGTTCCGGGACTAGCGGCAATGAGCAGTTCTTC,CASSSGTSGNEQFF
NA,few,TRBV27,TRBJ1-1,TGTGCCAGCAGTTTATATCAAGGCACTGAAGCTTTCTTT,CASSLYQGTEAFF
NA,NA,TRBV2,TRBJ2-3,TGTGCCACCCCCCGGGGGCCGAATACGCAGTATTTT,CATPRGPNTQYF
TRBD2,NA,TRBV4-1,TRBJ2-3,TGCGCCAGCAGCCAAGAGGCAGCGGGGGGGTTTAAAGTAGTAACAGATACGCAGTATTTT,CASSQEAAGGFKVVTDTQYF
TRBD2,NA,TRBV11-1,TRBJ2-1,TGTGCCAGCAGCTCGCCCCGTGAGGCACTTACTAGCGGGAGTCATGAGCAGTTCTTC,CASSSPREALTSGSHEQFF
NA,many,TRBV5-1,TRBJ1-2,TGCGCCAGCAGCCCGACAGGAAATCTCAACTATGGCTACACCTTC,CASSPTGNLNYGYTF
NA,NA,TRBV7-6,TRBJ2-4,TGTGCCAGCAGCGGAAGAGGTGACTTTGGCAAAAACATTCAGTACTTC,CASSGRGDFGKNIQYF
TRBD2,few,TRBV11-2,TRBJ2-1,TGTGCCAGCAGCCAAATAGCGGGGGACAATGAGCAGTTCTTC,CASSQIAGDNEQFF
NA,many,TRBV7-9,TRBJ1-1,TGTGCCAGCAGCTTATCCCCGGACGTCTCTGAAGCTTTCTTT,CASSLSPDVSEAFF
NA,NA,TRBV6-1,TRBJ2-5,TGTGCCAGCAGTCTCGCGGAGCCACAAGAGACCCAGTACTTC,CASSLAEPQETQYF
NA,NA,TRBV20-1,TRBJ2-1,TGCAGTGCTAGAGATACGAGCGAGAGAGGTCTAAATGAGCAGTTCTTC,CSARDTSERGLNEQFF
NA,few,TRBV5-1,TRBJ1-6,TGCGCCAGCAGCTTGGGACACCATAATTCACCCCTCCACTTT,CASSLGHHNSPLHF
TRBD2,NA,TRBV7-9,TRBJ2-3,TGTGCCAGCAGCCCCGAGTGGGACTACCGCACAGATACGCGGTATTTT,CASSPEWDYRTDTRYF
TRBD1,NA,TRBV7-8,TRBJ2-1,TGTGCCAGTTTTCGGGGACAGGGTGGCAATGAGCAGTTCTTC,CASFRGQGGNEQFF
NA,many,TRBV4-1,TRBJ1-2,TGCGCCAGCAGCCAAGTATGGGACACCAAAAATGGCTACACCTTC,CASSQVWDTKNGYTF
NA,few,TRBV7-8,TRBJ2-1,TGTGCCAGCAGCCCCCGGGAGTTTAGGAATGAGCAGTTCTTC,CASSPREFRNEQFF
NA,NA,TRBV27,TRBJ2-1,TGTGCCAGCGGGCCTTTATCTGGCAGCTCCTACAATGAGCAGTTCTTC,CASGPLSGSSYNEQFF
NA,many,TRBV4-1,TRBJ2-1,TGCGCCAGCAGCCCCGGGGCAGGCAACAATGAGCAGTTCTTC,CASSPGAGNNEQFF
NA,few,TRBV12-5,TRBJ1-6,TGTGCTAGTGGATTGGCGGAGGGGGGTGTCGATTCACCCCTCCACTTT,CASGLAEGGVDSPLHF
NA,NA,TRBV19,TRBJ2-7,TGTGCCAGTAGTAGCACAGCCACCTACGAGCAGTACTTC,CASSSTATYEQYF
TRBD2,many,TRBV7-3,TRBJ2-3,TGTGCCAGCAGCTTAACACACGGGAGGGCCTTGACAGATACGCAGTATTTT,CASSLTHGRALTDTQYF
TRBD2,few,TRBV7-9,TRBJ2-1,TGTGCCAGCAGACCCTTAGCGGGGCCGGCGTCAGTGGGATTCTTC,CASRPLAGPASVGFF
NA,NA,TRBV5-1,TRBJ2-2,TGCGCCAGCAGCTTAATAGGGGAAGGGGCCGGGGAGCTGTTTTTT,CASSLIGEGAGELFF
NA,NA,TRBV7-6,TRBJ2-3,TGTGCCAGCAGCTTAGAGTTGTCGGGCCATACGCAGTATTTT,CASSLELSGHTQYF
TRBD1,many,TRBV15,TRBJ1-5,TGTGCCACCAGCCCGGACAGGGGAGGCAATCAGCCCCAGCATTTT,CATSPDRGGNQPQHF
NA,few,TRBV28,TRBJ2-1,TGTGCCAGCAGTTTATCTACCGGGACGCCCTACAATGAGCAGTTCTTC,CASSLSTGTPYNEQFF
NA,many,TRBV4-1,TRBJ2-2,TGCGCCAGCAGCCAGGGGACACCGAACACCGGGGAGCTGTTTTTT,CASSQGTPNTGELFF
NA,NA,TRBV7-2,TRBJ2-7,TGTGCCAGCAGCTTAGATTCGGGGACCTACGAGCAGTACTTC,CASSLDSGTYEQYF
NA,NA,TRBV14,TRBJ2-3,TGTGCCAGCAGCCAAAGGGTGGATACGCAGTATTTT,CASSQRVDTQYF
NA,few,TRBV7-9,TRBJ1-6,TGTGCCAGCAGCTTAGGGGGGTCTGGTTCACCCCTCCACTTT,CASSLGGSGSPLHF
NA,many,TRBV10-3,TRBJ2-7,TGTGCCATCAGTGAGACCAATCCGTCAGCGATTACCTACGAGCAGTACTTC,CAISETNPSAITYEQYF
NA,NA,TRBV27,TRBJ2-1,TGTGCCAGCAGTTTATCGGGTACTCACAATGAGCAGTTCTTC,CASSLSGTHNEQFF
NA,many,TRBV28,TRBJ2-1,TGTGCCAGCAGTTGGACAGGGGCGGGAGGAAATGAGCAGTTCTTC,CASSWTGAGGNEQFF
NA,few,TRBV12-3/TRBV12-4,TRBJ1-1,TGTGCCAGCACACGACTTGCCGGAGAGAACACTGAAGCTTTCTTT,CASTRLAGENTEAFF
NA,many,TRBV28,TRBJ2-3,TGTGCCAGCAGTTTGACGACAGATACGCAGTATTTT,CASSLTTDTQYF
NA,few,TRBV7-8,TRBJ2-5,TGTGCCAGCAGCGTCAGGGTCGTAGAGACCCAGTACTTC,CASSVRVVETQYF
NA,NA,TRBV21-1,TRBJ1-1,TGTGCCAGCAGCAGAGGACAGAGGAACACTGAAGCTTTCTTT,CASSRGQRNTEAFF
TRBD2,NA,TRBV11-2,TRBJ2-3,TGTGCCAGCAGCTTAGAGTTCGGGGGGGGCCCCACAGATACGCAGTATTTT,CASSLEFGGGPTDTQYF
NA,few,TRBV6-1,TRBJ2-1,TGTGCCAGCAGGGACTTTATCGGGAGCTCCTACAATGAGCAGTTCTTC,CASRDFIGSSYNEQFF
NA,many,TRBV5-6,TRBJ2-7,TGTGCCAGCAGCCCAGAGATAGCCGATAGCTCAGCCTACGAGCAGTACTTC,CASSPEIADSSAYEQYF
NA,NA,TRBV2,TRBJ2-7,TGTGCCAGCAGTGAAGCGCTTAGCGCAGACTACGAGCAGTACTTC,CASSEALSADYEQYF
TRBD2,few,TRBV10-3,TRBJ2-1,TGTGCCATCAGTGAGACCGGGACTAGCGGGGGGGTATCCTACAATGAGCAGTTCTTC,CAISETGTSGGVSYNEQFF
NA,few,TRBV14,TRBJ2-2,TGTGCCAGCAGCCATGATTTCCCGTGGAGCACCGGGGAGCTGTTTTTT,CASSHDFPWSTGELFF
NA,NA,TRBV12-3/TRBV12-4,TRBJ2-7,TGTGCCAGCACTGAAGGAGGGGCTGGGGACGAGCAGTACTTC,CASTEGGAGDEQYF
NA,NA,TRBV5-6,TRBJ2-3,TGTGCCAGCAGCCCACCCGAGGTTCCAGATACGCAGTATTTT,CASSPPEVPDTQYF
TRBD2,NA,TRBV7-3,TRBJ2-1,TGTGCCAGCAGCCAAGGACTAGCGGGGCGCTACAATGAGCAGTTCTTC,CASSQGLAGRYNEQFF
NA,few,TRBV9,TRBJ1-1,TGTGCCAGCAGCTCTTCTCAAGGGATGTACACTGAAGCTTTCTTT,CASSSSQGMYTEAFF
TRBD2,NA,TRBV10-1,TRBJ2-1,TGCGCCAGCAGTGAGGCCGGCGGGAGGTATGAGCAGTTCTTC,CASSEAGGRYEQFF
NA,NA,TRBV11-2,TRBJ2-1,TGTGCCAGCAGTCTATGGAACAATGAGCAGTTCTTC,CASSLWNNEQFF
NA,NA,TRBV7-2,TRBJ1-4,TGTGCCGTTGGTGGACGGGGGCATGCAACTAATGAAAAACTGTTTTTT,CAVGGRGHATNEKLFF
NA,NA,TRBV7-9,TRBJ2-5,TGTGCCAGCAGCTTTATATGGGGACAAGAGACCCAGTACTTC,CASSFIWGQETQYF
NA,few,TRBV5-5,TRBJ1-4,TGTGCCAGCAGCTCCGCAAACTCTAATGAAAAACTGTTTTTT,CASSSANSNEKLFF
TRBD2,NA,TRBV6-1,TRBJ2-2,TGTGCCAGCAGTCCCGGACTAGCGGGATTCACCGGGGAGCTGTTTTTT,CASSPGLAGFTGELFF
TRBD2,NA,TRBV4-1,TRBJ2-1,TGCGCCAGCAGCCAAGATCTTTCTGGTAGCGGGAGTTGGAATGAGCAGTTCTTC,CASSQDLSGSGSWNEQFF
TRBD2,few,TRBV20-1,TRBJ2-1,TGCAGTGCCCCACCGACTAGCGGTAACTCCTACAATGAGCAGTTCTTC,CSAPPTSGNSYNEQFF
NA,NA,TRBV7-9,TRBJ2-7,TGTGCCAGCAGCTCGAGGGATACCTACGAGCAGTACTTC,CASSSRDTYEQYF
NA,many,TRBV27,TRBJ1-1,TGTGCCAGCAGTTTATTCTTTTCGACTGAAGCTTTCTTT,CASSLFFSTEAFF